The clone carrying this TCR beta chain was seen only a few times. Every PCR got spiked synthetic TCR analog templates. TCRdb keeps only in-frame clones here, not all; method: immunoSEQ multiplex PCR. The table records tens of thousands of clones, roughly 80% of them present only once. These data come from a study of PD-L1 blockade in urothelial cancer. Study overall: Patients commenced atezolizumab in 2014, and it was given at 1,200 mg intravenously every 3 weeks. Blood underwent analysis 3 weeks (second dose) and 6 weeks after treatment began.

For each patient, 1 to 8 samples were obtained, pretreatment and on-treatment. Germline V gives CDR1 SGDLS, CDR2 YYNGEE. V was shortened by 0 bases and J by 7 bases, with 10 bases between the two germline ends. The CDR3 contains 13 residues. The receptor was isolated from a man in his sixties or seventies with urothelial cancer. The sample was PBMCs, taken around atezolizumab (anti-PD-L1) treatment. The rearrangement joins TRBV9 to TRBJ1-1, with a possible D match to TRBD1 (6 bases). In nucleotides, the CDR3 is TGTGCCAGCAGCGTAGGCAGGGGAAATGAAGCTTTCTTT. Protein sequence: CASSVGRGNEAFF.